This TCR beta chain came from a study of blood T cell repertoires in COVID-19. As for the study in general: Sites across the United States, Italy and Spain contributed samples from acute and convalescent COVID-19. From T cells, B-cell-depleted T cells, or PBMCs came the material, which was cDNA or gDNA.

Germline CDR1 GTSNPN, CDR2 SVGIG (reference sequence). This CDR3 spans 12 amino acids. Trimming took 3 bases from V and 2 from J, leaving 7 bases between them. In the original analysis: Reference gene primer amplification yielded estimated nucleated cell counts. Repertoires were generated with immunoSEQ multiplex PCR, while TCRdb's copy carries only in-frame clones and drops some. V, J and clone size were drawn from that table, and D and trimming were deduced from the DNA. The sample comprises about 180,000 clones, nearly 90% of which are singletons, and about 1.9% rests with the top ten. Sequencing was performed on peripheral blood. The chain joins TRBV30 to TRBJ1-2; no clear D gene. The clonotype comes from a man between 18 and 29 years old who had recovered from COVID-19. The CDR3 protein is CAWSSGNYGYTF. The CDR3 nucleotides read TGTGCCTGGAGCTCGGGGAACTATGGCTACACCTTC.